This TCR beta chain was captured in a study of cytomegalovirus exposure and HLA in healthy donors. Study-wide points: Further analysis, carried out later, found HLA-associated TCR beta chains more clonally expanded than equally common other chains. In a later analysis, CMV-associated beta chains were mostly HLA-associated, it appeared. Productive rates of about 90% or about 30% were seen for most TCR beta V segments in an earlier analysis.

In the PCR, 60 Vbeta and 13 Jbeta primers were used. Authors' data handling: Later, an analysis found around 77 million unique TCR beta chains, and roughly 9.9 million of these were shared. Sequenced by immunoSEQ multiplex PCR; TCRdb stores in-frame clones only, minus some. Clonal size and the V and J genes are those of that table, whereas D and trimming came from the DNA. Of roughly 190,000 clones in the sample, around 83% were seen once. Germline assignment: CDR1 SQVTM and CDR2 ANQGSEA. The CDR3 is 15 amino acids. V gave up 6 bases and J gave up 4 bases; unmatched junction bases: 10. Turning to this clone: Antigen: not known.

This TCR derives from a woman between 50 and 59 years old in good health and CMV-seropositive. V and J are TRBV29-1 and TRBJ2-1; 9 bases agree with TRBD2. Sequenced input: PBMCs. The CDR3 protein is CSVLRGSGGYNEQFF. Here the CDR3 DNA reads TGCAGCGTCCTAAGGGGTAGCGGGGGTTACAATGAGCAGTTCTTC.